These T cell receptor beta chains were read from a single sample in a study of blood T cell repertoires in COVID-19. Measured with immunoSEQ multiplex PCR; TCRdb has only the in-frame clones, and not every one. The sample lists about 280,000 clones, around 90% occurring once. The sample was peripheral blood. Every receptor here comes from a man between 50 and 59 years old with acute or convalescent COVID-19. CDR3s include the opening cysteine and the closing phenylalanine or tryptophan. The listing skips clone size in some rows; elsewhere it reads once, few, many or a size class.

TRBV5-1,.,CASSSTGNYGKETQYF
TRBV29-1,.,CSALQGSPEAFF
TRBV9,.,CASSVGGGGHSRTQYF
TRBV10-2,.,CASSHSQTAPSDRSKEKLFF
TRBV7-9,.,CASSFGPFSADF
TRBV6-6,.,CASDDRENSPLHF
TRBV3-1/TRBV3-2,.,CASSQGTAYGYTF
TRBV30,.,CAWTTEAGANVLTF
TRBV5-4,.,CASSTNLGTSETQYF
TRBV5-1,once,CASSLQDSYGYTF
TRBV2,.,CASSEIDRGTQYF
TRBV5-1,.,CASSLQINYGYTF
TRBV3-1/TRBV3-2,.,CASSQGSGDTNEQFF
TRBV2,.,CASSGEITNEKLFF
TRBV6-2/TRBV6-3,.,CASSQGGGTEAFF
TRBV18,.,CASSPLSLGGDTQYF
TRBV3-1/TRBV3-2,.,CASSQDIAGSYEQYF
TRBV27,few,CASSLAHPTTDTQYF
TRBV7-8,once,CASSSGQLHEKLFF
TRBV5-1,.,CASSLPVETTDTQYF
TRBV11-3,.,CASSPRGSYTQYF
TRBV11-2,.,CASSTPGQGGGYGYTF
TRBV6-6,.,CASSKEQGANYGYTF
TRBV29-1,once,CSVTSVILSGNTIYF
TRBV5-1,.,CASSTGTANTGELFF
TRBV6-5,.,CATRQGTAGELFF
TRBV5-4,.,CASSLSRDTEAFF
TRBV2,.,CASTWTGNQPQHF
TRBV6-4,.,CASLYRGRHQPQHF
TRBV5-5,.,CASSQTGFADTQYF
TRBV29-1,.,CSVDDSAWGYTF
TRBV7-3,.,CASSPQRGELGELFF
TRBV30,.,CAWSGTTGDGTDTQYF
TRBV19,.,CASSKADRGYEQYF
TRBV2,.,CASRRTSGGYTDTQYF
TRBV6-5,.,CASSPGYGYTF
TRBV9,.,CASSGGHGSNYGYTF
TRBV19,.,CASSIGLAGETNTDTQYF
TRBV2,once,CASSTGNTEAFF
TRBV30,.,CAWSETSGLTDTQYF
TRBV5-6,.,CASSPGLAFGELFF